The sequence of this T cell receptor beta chain was determined in a study of T cell responses to AZD1222 COVID-19 vaccine. On this clone itself: Its antigen is not known.

This table comes from immunoSEQ multiplex PCR, and its TCRdb copy is limited to in-frame clones, with some not included. The sample yields about 120,000 clones, about four fifths seen once. Study-level findings and limits: Within unmutated variant regions lay the reported targets of nearly half of spike-specific TCRs. The peak T cell response came first, and repertoires were sampled only after it. Researchers report vaccine-associated CD4 TCRs spanning spike, with dominance at 160-218 and 743-854. The study identified only six AZD1222 recipients as seropositive at baseline.

Germline V gene data show CDR1 as MNHEY and CDR2 as SVGAGI. The CDR3 loop spans 13 amino acids. The J segment lost 7 bases and the V segment lost 6 bases, leaving 8 bases of the junction unmatched. The chain recombines TRBV6-5 with TRBJ1-2; 7 positions agree with TRBD1. The sample here was peripheral blood, taken on day 0 of AZD1222 vaccination. The TCR was taken from an adult in good health. The CDR3 DNA sequence: TGTGCCAGCAGACGAGGGACAGAGGGTGGCTACACCTTC. It specifies CASRRGTEGGYTF.